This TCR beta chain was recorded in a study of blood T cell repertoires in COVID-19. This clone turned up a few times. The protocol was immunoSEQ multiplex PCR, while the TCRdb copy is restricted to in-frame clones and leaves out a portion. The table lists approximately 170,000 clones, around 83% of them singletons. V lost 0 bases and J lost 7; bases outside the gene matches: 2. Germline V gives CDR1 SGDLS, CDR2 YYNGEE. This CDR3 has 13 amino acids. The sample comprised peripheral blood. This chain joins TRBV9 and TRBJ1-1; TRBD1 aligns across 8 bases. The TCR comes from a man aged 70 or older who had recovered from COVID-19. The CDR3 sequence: CASSVAQGVEAFF. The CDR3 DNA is TGTGCCAGCAGCGTAGCACAGGGGGTTGAAGCTTTCTTT.